This T cell receptor (beta chain) was recorded in a study of blood T cells in healthy people across ages. Points from the study as a whole: The CMV status of each donor remained undetermined, and this could have confounded shifts in expanded clonotypes.

From germline, CDR1 is SEHNR and CDR2 FQNEAQ (reference sequence). V shed 3 bases and J 0 bases; nucleotides not matched to a gene: 5. This CDR3 comprises 17 residues. With regard to this clonotype: The antigen remains unidentified.

A second PCR of about 7 to 12 cycles used a sample-barcoded 5' primer and a J-beta primer mix. TCRdb re-called the 5' RACE reads through MiXCR, storing one row per CDR3 protein. The table has 1,500,000 or so distinct CDR3 sequences, approximately 60% seen once. The sequenced sample was blood. The clonotype originates from a man younger than 35 in good health. This sequence joins TRBV7-9 and TRBJ2-7, with 13 bases identical to TRBD2. CDR3 bases: TGTGCCAGCAGCTTTCCCGGGACTAGCGGGGTCTCCTACGAGCAGTACTTC. It translates to CASSFPGTSGVSYEQYF.